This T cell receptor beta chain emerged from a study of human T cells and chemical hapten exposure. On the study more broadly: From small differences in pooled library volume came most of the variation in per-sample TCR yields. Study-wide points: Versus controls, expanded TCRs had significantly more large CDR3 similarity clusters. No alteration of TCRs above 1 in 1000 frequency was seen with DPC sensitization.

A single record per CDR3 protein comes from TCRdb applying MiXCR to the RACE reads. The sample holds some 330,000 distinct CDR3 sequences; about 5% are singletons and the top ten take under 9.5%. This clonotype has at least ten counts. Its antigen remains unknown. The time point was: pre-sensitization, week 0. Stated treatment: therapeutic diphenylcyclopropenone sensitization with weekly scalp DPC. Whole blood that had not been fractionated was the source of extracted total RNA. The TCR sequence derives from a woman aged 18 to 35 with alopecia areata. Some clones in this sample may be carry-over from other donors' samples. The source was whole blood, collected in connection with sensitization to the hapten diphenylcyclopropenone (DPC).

The CDR3 spells CSAAHSPGQPTDSNQPQHF. Here the CDR3 DNA reads TGCAGTGCTGCCCACTCCCCGGGACAGCCTACCGATAGCAATCAGCCCCAGCATTTT. The chain is built from TRBV20-1 and TRBJ1-5; 7 bases map to TRBD1. V lost 5 bases and J lost 0; bases outside the gene matches: 19. CDR1 and CDR2 (germline): DFQATT, SNEGSKA (reference sequence). The CDR3 sequence is 19 residues long.